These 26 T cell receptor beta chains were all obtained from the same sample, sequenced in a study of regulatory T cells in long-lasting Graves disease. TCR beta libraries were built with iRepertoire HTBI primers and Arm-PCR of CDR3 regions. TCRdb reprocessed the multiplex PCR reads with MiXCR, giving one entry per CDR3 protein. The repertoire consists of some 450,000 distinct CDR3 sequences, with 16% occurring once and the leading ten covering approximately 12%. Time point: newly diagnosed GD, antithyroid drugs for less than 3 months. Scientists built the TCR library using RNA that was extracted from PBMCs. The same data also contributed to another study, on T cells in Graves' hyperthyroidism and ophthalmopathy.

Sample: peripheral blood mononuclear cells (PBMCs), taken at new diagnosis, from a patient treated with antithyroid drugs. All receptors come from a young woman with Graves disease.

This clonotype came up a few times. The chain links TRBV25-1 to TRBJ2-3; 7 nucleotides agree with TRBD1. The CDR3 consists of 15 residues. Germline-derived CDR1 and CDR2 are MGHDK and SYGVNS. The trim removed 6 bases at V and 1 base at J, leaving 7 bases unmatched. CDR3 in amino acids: CASRKRGGGTDTQYF. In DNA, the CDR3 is TGTGCCAGCAGGAAGCGAGGGGGCGGCACAGATACGCAGTATTTT.

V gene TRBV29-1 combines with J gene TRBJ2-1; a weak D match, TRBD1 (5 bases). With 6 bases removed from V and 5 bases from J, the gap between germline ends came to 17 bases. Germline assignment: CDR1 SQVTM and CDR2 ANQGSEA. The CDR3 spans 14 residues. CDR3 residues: CSVSDTKRNNEQFF. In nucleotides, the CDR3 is TGCAGCGTCTCGGACACAAAGAGGAACAATGAGCAGTTCTTC.

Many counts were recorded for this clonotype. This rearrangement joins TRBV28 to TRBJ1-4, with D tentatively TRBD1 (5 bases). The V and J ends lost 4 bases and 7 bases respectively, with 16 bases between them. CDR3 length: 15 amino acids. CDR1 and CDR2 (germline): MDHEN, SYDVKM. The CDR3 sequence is CASSSLRFGGEKLFF. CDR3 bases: TGTGCCAGCAGTTCCTTAAGATTCGGGGGTGAAAAACTGTTTTTT.

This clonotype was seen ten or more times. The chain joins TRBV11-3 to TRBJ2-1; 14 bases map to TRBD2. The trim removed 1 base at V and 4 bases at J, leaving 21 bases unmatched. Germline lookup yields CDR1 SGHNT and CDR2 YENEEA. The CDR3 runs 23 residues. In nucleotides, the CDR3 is TGTGCCAGCAGCTTAGGGGCAGGACGGTCCTCCGGGACTAGCGGGAGTCGGTACAATGAGCAGTTCTTC. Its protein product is CASSLGAGRSSGTSGSRYNEQFF.

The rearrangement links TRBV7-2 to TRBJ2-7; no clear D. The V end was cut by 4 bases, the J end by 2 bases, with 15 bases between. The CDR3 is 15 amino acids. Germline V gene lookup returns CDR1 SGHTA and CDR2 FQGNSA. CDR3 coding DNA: TGTGCCAGCAGCTCCCGGAAGGGCATCCCCTACGAGCAGTACTTC. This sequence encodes CASSSRKGIPYEQYF. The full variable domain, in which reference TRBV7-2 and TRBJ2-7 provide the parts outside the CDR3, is GAGVSQSPSNKVTEKGKDVELRCDPISGHTALYWYRQSLGQGLEFLIYFQGNSAPDKSGLPSDRFSAERTGGSVSTLTIQRTQQEDSAVYLCASSSRKGIPYEQYFGPGTRLTVT.

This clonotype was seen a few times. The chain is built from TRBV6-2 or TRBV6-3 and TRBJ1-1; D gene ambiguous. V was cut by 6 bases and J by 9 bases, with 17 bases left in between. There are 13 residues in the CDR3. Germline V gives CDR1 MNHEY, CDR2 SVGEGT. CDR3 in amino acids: CASSSSGEVKAFF. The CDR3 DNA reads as TGTGCCAGCAGCTCTTCCGGAGAGGTTAAAGCTTTCTTT.

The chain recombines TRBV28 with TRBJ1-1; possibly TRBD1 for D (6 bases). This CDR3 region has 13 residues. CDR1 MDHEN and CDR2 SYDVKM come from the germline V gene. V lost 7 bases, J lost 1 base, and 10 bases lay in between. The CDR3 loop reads CASTGGGNTEAFF. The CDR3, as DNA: TGTGCCAGCACGGGGGGCGGGAACACTGAAGCTTTCTTT. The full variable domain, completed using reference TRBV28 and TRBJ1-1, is DVKVTQSSRYLVKRTGEKVFLECVQDMDHENMFWYRQDPGLGLRLIYFSYDVKMKEKGDIPEGYSVSREKKERFSLILESASTNQTSMYLCASTGGGNTEAFFGQGTRLTVV.

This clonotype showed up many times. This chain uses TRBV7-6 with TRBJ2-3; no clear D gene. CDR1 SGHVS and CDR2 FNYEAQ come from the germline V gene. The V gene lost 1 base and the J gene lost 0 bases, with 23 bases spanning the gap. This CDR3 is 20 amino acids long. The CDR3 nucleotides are TGTGCCAGCAGCTTAGTTCCGCCTCGGACCGCTACGCTTAGCACAGATACGCAGTATTTT. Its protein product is CASSLVPPRTATLSTDTQYF.

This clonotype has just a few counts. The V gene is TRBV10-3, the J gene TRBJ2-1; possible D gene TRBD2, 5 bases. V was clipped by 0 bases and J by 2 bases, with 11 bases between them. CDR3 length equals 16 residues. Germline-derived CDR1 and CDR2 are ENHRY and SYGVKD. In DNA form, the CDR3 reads TGTGCCATCAGTGAGTCGAGGAGACTAACCTACAATGAGCAGTTCTTC. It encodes CAISESRRLTYNEQFF.

The CDR3 region is CSARNLGSGAFRNEQFF. CDR3 DNA sequence: TGCAGTGCTAGAAATTTGGGTAGCGGAGCCTTTAGAAATGAGCAGTTCTTC. This rearrangement joins TRBV20-1 to TRBJ2-1; tentatively, D is TRBD2 (6 bases). Trimming stripped 2 bases from V and 7 bases from J, with 24 bases between. CDR1 is DFQATT and CDR2 is SNEGSKA in the germline V gene (reference sequence). There are 17 residues in the CDR3.

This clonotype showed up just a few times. The CDR3 nucleotides read TGCAGTGCTTATAAGGGTCCGTCCCAGCATTTT. Protein product: CSAYKGPSQHF. The chain combines TRBV20-1 with TRBJ1-5, with D uncertain. The CDR3 length is 11 residues. The germline V gene has CDR1 DFQATT and CDR2 SNEGSKA (reference sequence). Trimming stripped 5 bases from V and 11 bases from J, with 13 bases between.

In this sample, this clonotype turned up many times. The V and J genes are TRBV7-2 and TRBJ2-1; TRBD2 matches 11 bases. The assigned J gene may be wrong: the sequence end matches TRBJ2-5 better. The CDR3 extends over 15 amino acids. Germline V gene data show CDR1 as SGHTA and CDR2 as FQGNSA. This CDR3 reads CASSLGLAGRETQYF. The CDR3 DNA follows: TGTGCCAGCAGCTTAGGACTAGCGGGAAGGGAGACCCAGTACTTC.

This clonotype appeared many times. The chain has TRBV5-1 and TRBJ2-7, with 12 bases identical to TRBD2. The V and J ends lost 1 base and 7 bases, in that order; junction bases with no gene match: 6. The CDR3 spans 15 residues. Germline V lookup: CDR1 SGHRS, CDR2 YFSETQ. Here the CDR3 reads CASSLRLAGDNEQYF. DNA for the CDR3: TGCGCCAGCAGCTTGCGACTAGCGGGAGATAATGAGCAGTACTTC.

CDR3 protein: CASSPGPAFNQPQHF. As DNA, the CDR3 is TGCGCCAGCAGCCCGGGACCGGCTTTTAATCAGCCCCAGCATTTT. The V and J genes are TRBV5-1 and TRBJ1-5, with D possibly being TRBD1 (5 bases). CDR1 is SGHRS, CDR2 YFSETQ, per germline. The CDR3 covers 15 residues. V was cut by 4 bases and J by 4 bases, with 15 bases left in between.

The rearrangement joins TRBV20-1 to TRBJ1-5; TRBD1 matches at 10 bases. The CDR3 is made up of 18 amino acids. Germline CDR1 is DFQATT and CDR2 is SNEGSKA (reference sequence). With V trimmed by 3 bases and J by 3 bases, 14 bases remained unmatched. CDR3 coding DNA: TGCAGTGCTAGCAGAGCAGGAGACAGGGGGCGGTTCAATCAGCCCCAGCATTTT. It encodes CSASRAGDRGRFNQPQHF.

The CDR3 protein is CASSLGPVGAGETQYF. CDR3 nucleotides: TGTGCCAGCAGCTTAGGCCCAGTGGGAGCGGGTGAGACCCAGTACTTC. The chain combines TRBV11-1 with TRBJ2-5; TRBD2 is a possible D gene (6 bases). The CDR3 is 16 amino acids. V was shortened by 1 base and J by 5 bases, with 17 bases between the two germline ends. The germline gives CDR1 SGHAT, CDR2 FQDESV (reference sequence).

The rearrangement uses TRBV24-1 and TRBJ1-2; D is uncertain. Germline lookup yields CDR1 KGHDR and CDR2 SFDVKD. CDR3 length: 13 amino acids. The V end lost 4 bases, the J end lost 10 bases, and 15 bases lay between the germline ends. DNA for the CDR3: TGTGCCACCAGTGACGCACTGGATCGCTACTACACCTTC. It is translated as CATSDALDRYYTF.

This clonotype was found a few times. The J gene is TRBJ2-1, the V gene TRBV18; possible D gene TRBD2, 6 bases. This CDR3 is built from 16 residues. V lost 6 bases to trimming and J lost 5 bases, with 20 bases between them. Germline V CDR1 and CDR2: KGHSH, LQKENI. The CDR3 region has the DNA TGTGCCAGCTCGACCCGGGGACTCCCCAGCAACAATGAGCAGTTCTTC. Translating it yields CASSTRGLPSNNEQFF.

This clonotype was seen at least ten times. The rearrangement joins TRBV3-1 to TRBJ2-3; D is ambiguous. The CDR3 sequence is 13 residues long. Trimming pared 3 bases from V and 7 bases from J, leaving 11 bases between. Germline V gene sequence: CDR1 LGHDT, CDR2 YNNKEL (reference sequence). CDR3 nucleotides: TGTGCCAGCAGCCAGTCCTTCGGGTATACGCAGTATTTT. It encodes CASSQSFGYTQYF.

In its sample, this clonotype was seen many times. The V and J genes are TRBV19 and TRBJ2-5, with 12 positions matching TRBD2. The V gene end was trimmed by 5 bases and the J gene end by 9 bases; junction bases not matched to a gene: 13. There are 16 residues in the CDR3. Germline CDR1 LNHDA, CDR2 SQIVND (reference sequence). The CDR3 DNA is TGTGCCAGTAGTGTCACTCTAGCGGGAGGGCTACTGGCCCAGTACTTC. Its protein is CASSVTLAGGLLAQYF.

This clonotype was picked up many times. The CDR3 DNA reads as TGCGCCAGCAGCGGCGGCGGGACTCCGAACACCGGGGAGCTGTTTTTT. Translation: CASSGGGTPNTGELFF. The rearrangement joins TRBV5-1 to TRBJ2-2, with a tentative D call TRBD2 (6 bases). There are 16 residues in the CDR3. From germline, CDR1 is SGHRS and CDR2 YFSETQ. V was clipped by 4 bases and J by 0 bases, with 13 bases between them.

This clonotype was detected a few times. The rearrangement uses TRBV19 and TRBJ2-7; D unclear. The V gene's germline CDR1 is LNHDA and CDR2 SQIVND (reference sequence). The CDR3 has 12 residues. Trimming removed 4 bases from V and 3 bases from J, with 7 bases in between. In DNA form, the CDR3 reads TGTGCCAGTAGTAACCGGGTCTACGAGCAGTACTTC. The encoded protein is CASSNRVYEQYF.

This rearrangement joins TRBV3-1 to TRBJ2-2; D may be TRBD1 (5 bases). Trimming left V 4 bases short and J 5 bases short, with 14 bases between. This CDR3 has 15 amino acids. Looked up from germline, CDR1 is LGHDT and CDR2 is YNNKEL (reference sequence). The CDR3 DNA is TGTGCCAGCAGCCGAAAAGTAGGGGTAACCGGGGAGCTGTTTTTT. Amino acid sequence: CASSRKVGVTGELFF.

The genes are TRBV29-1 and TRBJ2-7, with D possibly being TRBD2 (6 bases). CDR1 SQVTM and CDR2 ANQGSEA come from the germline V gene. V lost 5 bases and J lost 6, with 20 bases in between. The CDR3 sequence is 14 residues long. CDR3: CSVIIVEGAGEQYF. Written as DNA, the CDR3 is TGCAGCGTTATCATAGTGGAGGGAGCGGGCGAGCAGTACTTC.

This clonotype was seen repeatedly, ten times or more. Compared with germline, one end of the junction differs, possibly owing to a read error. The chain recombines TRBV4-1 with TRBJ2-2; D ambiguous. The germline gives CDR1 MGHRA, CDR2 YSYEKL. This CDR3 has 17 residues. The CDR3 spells CASSQGLGPRNTGELFF. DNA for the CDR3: TGTGCCAGCAGCCAAGGTCTCGGACCAAGGAACACCGGGGAGCTGTTTTTT.

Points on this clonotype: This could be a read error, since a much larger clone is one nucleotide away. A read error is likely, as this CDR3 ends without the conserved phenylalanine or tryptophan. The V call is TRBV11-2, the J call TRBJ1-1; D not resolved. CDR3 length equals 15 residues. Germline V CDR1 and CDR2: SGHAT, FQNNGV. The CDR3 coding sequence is TGCGCCAGCAGCCACCGGGCCGCCATGGGGACTGAAGCTTTCCTT. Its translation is CASSHRAAMGTEAFL.